Each of the 8 T cell receptor beta chains below was sequenced from the same sample in a study of identical twins. TCRdb redid the calling of the 5' RACE reads with MiXCR, one entry per CDR3 protein. The table lists approximately 260,000 distinct CDR3 sequences, around 15% of them singletons. The sample taken for sequencing was memory (CD45RO+) T cells sorted from blood. These receptors were obtained from a woman aged 18 to 35 in good health.

The CDR3 spells CASSLTSGARFWNTGELFF. The DNA for the CDR3 is TGTGCCAGTAGTTTGACTAGCGGGGCAAGATTTTGGAACACCGGGGAGCTGTTTTTT. The chain recombines TRBV19 with TRBJ2-2; 11 bases agree with TRBD2. The CDR3 has 19 residues. V shed 5 bases and J 1 base; nucleotides not matched to a gene: 12. From germline, CDR1 is LNHDA and CDR2 SQIVND (reference sequence).

This clonotype was detected a few times. This chain links TRBV6-6 with TRBJ2-3; no reliable D call. This CDR3 contains 11 residues. V was cut by 7 bases and J by 5 bases, with 7 bases left in between. From germline, CDR1 is MNHNY and CDR2 SVGAGI (reference sequence). The CDR3, as DNA: TGTGCCAGCATCCTCGGAGATACGCAGTATTTT. Translated: CASILGDTQYF.

The chain links TRBV6-1 to TRBJ1-6, with TRBD1 as a possible D gene (5 bases). Trimming shortened V by 5 bases and J by 7 bases, and 18 bases separated the two germline ends. The V gene's germline CDR1 is MNHNS and CDR2 SASEGT. The CDR3 totals 16 residues. The CDR3 bases are TGTGCCAGCAGTCCCCGAGGAGGGGCGAGGAATTCACCCCTCCACTTT. Translation gives CASSPRGGARNSPLHF.

This clonotype has ten or more counts. This sequence joins TRBV29-1 and TRBJ1-2, with 9 nucleotides matching TRBD1. The CDR3 has 15 amino acids. Germline CDR1 is SQVTM and CDR2 is ANQGSEA. Trimming took 4 bases from V and 4 from J; bases not matched to a gene: 10. CDR3 sequence (DNA): TGCAGCGTTGGTCGTCCCGGGACAGGGTGCTATGGCTACACCTTC. Its translation: CSVGRPGTGCYGYTF.

The rearrangement uses TRBV9 and TRBJ2-6, with D unresolved. Germline V lookup: CDR1 SGDLS, CDR2 YYNGEE. Trimming removed 1 base at V and 4 bases at J, with 3 bases between. This CDR3 is 13 amino acids long. The CDR3 bases are TGTGCCAGCAGCGTACAGGGGGCCAACGTCCTGACTTTC. This gives the protein CASSVQGANVLTF.

J is TRBJ2-7 and V is TRBV4-3, with a tentative D call TRBD2 (6 bases). Trimming stripped 0 bases from V and 2 bases from J, with 8 bases between. This CDR3 region has 14 residues. Germline V gene sequence: CDR1 LGHNA, CDR2 YSLEER. The CDR3: CASSQDPGAYEQYF. CDR3 bases: TGCGCCAGCAGCCAAGATCCGGGGGCCTACGAGCAGTACTTC.

This clonotype was found a few times. V usage is TRBV20-1 and J usage is TRBJ2-3; D gene ambiguous. The ends were cut back, 2 bases at V and 1 base at J, with 10 bases in the middle. The CDR3 runs to 14 residues. CDR1 and CDR2 (germline): DFQATT, SNEGSKA (reference sequence). CDR3 residues: CSARIDDGTDTQYF. For the CDR3, the DNA is TGCAGTGCTAGAATAGATGACGGCACAGATACGCAGTATTTT.

This clonotype was seen only a few times. The chain couples TRBV12-3 or TRBV12-4 to TRBJ1-6; D not certain. Trimming left V 2 bases short and J 9 bases short, with 11 bases between. CDR3 length equals 14 residues. In DNA, the CDR3 is TGTGCCAGCAGTTTATTAATGGCTCGTTCACCCCTCCACTTT. Translated: CASSLLMARSPLHF.